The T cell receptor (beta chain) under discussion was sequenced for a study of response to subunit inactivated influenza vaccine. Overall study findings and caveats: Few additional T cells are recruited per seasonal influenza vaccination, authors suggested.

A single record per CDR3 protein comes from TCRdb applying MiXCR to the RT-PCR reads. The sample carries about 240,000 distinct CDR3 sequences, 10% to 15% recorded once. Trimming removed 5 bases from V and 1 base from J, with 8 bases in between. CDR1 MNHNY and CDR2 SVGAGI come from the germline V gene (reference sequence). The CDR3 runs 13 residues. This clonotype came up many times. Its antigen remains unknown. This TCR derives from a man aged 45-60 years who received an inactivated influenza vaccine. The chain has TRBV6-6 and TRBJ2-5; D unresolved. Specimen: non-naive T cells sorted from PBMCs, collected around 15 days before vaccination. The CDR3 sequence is CASSKRPQETQYF. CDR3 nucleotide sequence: TGTGCCAGCAGTAAAAGGCCCCAAGAGACCCAGTACTTC.